These 18 T cell receptor beta chains originate from one sample sequenced in a study of shared clonotypes between healthy human individuals. The repertoire was sequenced with immunoSEQ multiplex PCR; TCRdb's copy has only in-frame clones and lacks some. The top ten clones hold under 0.45% of a sample with more than 2,000,000 clones, approximately 95% of them seen once. The specimen was naive CD4+ T cells from PBMCs. As for subset: CD45RA+ positively selected. These receptors were collected from a young man in good health. Some clones in this sample may be carry-over from other donors' samples.

This chain uses TRBV5-1 with TRBJ2-3, with D possibly being TRBD1 or TRBD2 (5 bases each). The CDR3 is 15 amino acids. V dropped 4 bases and J dropped 0 bases, with 12 bases sitting between them. The germline CDR1 and CDR2 sequences are SGHRS and YFSETQ. CDR3 protein: CASSQGPASTDTQYF. The DNA of the CDR3 is TGCGCCAGCAGCCAGGGACCCGCAAGCACAGATACGCAGTATTTT.

This chain joins TRBV7-3 and TRBJ2-1; D might be TRBD2 (7 bases). The V gene lost 4 bases and the J gene lost 1 base, with 14 bases spanning the gap. CDR3 size: 16 residues. Germline assignment: CDR1 SGHTA and CDR2 FQGTGA. CDR3 DNA sequence: TGTGCCAGCAGCTCGTGGGGGGGCACTTCCTACAATGAGCAGTTCTTC. Residues: CASSSWGGTSYNEQFF.

The V and J genes are TRBV25-1 and TRBJ2-1, with 8 bases that match TRBD1. After removal of 3 bases from V and 8 bases from J, the junction contained 3 bases not matched to a gene. The CDR3 covers 13 residues. CDR1 is MGHDK and CDR2 is SYGVNS in the germline V gene. The CDR3 coding sequence is TGTGCCAGCAGTGAGACAGGGGAGGATGAGCAGTTCTTC. Its translation is CASSETGEDEQFF.

This chain connects TRBV6-6 to TRBJ2-1; 7 positions agree with TRBD1. CDR1 MNHNY and CDR2 SVGAGI come from the germline V gene (reference sequence). V trimming: 5 bases; J trimming: 6 bases; junction bases outside the gene matches: 7. This CDR3 has 14 amino acids. The DNA of the CDR3 is TGTGCCAGCAGTGTCGACGGGACAGCCAATGAGCAGTTCTTC. It yields the protein CASSVDGTANEQFF.

This clone has a single count. This chain uses TRBV4-2 with TRBJ1-3; a weak D match, TRBD1 (5 bases). Germline values: CDR1 LGHNA, CDR2 YNFKEQ. The CDR3 extends over 14 amino acids. V was trimmed by 3 bases and J by 7 bases, leaving 13 bases between them. The CDR3 protein is CASSQARATNTIYF. The CDR3 DNA follows: TGTGCCAGCAGCCAGGCCAGGGCGACGAACACCATATATTTT.

This chain joins TRBV27 and TRBJ2-5; 11 bases match TRBD1. Trimming took 1 base from V and 5 from J; bases not matched to a gene: 3. Germline assignment: CDR1 MNHEY and CDR2 SMNVEV (reference sequence). The CDR3 runs 15 residues. Here the CDR3 DNA reads TGTGCCAGCAGTTTATGGACAGGGGGCAGGGAGACCCAGTACTTC. Its translation is CASSLWTGGRETQYF.

The rearrangement links TRBV11-2 to TRBJ2-7; tentatively, D is TRBD2 (5 bases). Deletions cut 5 bases from V and 3 bases from J, with 20 bases between. Germline values: CDR1 SGHAT, CDR2 FQNNGV. The CDR3 has 16 residues. CDR3 coding DNA: TGTGCCAGCAGCCCCCTGTCCGGGGATAGATACTACGAGCAGTACTTC. Protein: CASSPLSGDRYYEQYF.

The rearrangement joins TRBV11-2 to TRBJ2-5; D possibly corresponds to TRBD1 (5 bases). Looked up from germline, CDR1 is SGHAT and CDR2 is FQNNGV. CDR3 length: 16 residues. The germline V and J ends were trimmed by 7 bases and 3 bases, with 21 bases remaining between them. CDR3 amino acids: CASTPTLRASEETQYF. DNA for the CDR3: TGTGCCAGCACCCCAACCCTCAGGGCGTCTGAAGAGACCCAGTACTTC. Drawing the rest from reference TRBV11-2 and TRBJ2-5, the complete variable domain is EAGVAQSPRYKIIEKRQSVAFWCNPISGHATLYWYQQILGQGPKLLIQFQNNGVVDDSQLPKDRFSAERLKGVDSTLKIQPAKLEDSAVYLCASTPTLRASEETQYFGPGTRLLVL.

The rearrangement links TRBV4-2 to TRBJ2-7; D perhaps matches TRBD2 (5 bases). The V end lost 1 base, the J end lost 3 bases, and 10 bases lay between the germline ends. The germline CDR1 and CDR2 sequences are LGHNA and YNFKEQ. The CDR3 totals 14 residues. The CDR3 reads CASSQGGEGYEQYF. CDR3 in DNA: TGTGCCAGCAGCCAAGGGGGTGAGGGCTACGAGCAGTACTTC.

The chain employs TRBV7-9 and TRBJ2-7; D uncertain. The germline V gene encodes CDR1 SEHNR and CDR2 FQNEAQ (reference sequence). The CDR3 loop spans 14 amino acids. The ends were cut back, 1 base at V and 5 bases at J, with 12 bases in the middle. In nucleotides, the CDR3 is TGTGCCAGCAGCTTAGGTGGCCAGGTCCACGAGCAGTACTTC. Translation gives CASSLGGQVHEQYF.

J is TRBJ1-1 and V is TRBV5-1; 9 bases align to TRBD1. CDR1 is SGHRS and CDR2 is YFSETQ in the germline V gene. The CDR3 spans 14 residues. With 4 bases clipped from V and 3 bases from J, the junction kept 4 bases outside the gene matches. The DNA for the CDR3 is TGCGCCAGCAGCCTACGGGACAGGGACACTGAAGCTTTCTTT. Its translation is CASSLRDRDTEAFF.

The CDR3 reads CASSPPLGGTVIYGYTF. The CDR3 DNA reads as TGTGCCAGCAGCCCCCCTTTGGGCGGAACGGTGATCTATGGCTACACCTTC. This chain connects TRBV28 to TRBJ1-2, with D hard to call. This CDR3 comprises 17 residues. Germline CDR1 MDHEN, CDR2 SYDVKM. V lost 6 bases and J 4 bases, leaving 24 bases between the germline ends.

The rearrangement uses TRBV18 and TRBJ1-5; tentatively, D is TRBD1 (6 bases). The CDR3 has 14 residues. Germline lookup yields CDR1 KGHSH and CDR2 LQKENI. V lost 3 bases and J lost 3, with 9 bases in between. The CDR3 loop is CASSPGTPNQPQHF. CDR3 DNA sequence: TGTGCCAGCTCACCGGGGACACCCAATCAGCCCCAGCATTTT.

Only one count was recorded for this clone. The chain links TRBV19 to TRBJ1-4, with D possibly matching TRBD1 (5 bases). Trimming removed 7 bases at V and 7 bases at J, with 19 bases between. Germline V gene lookup returns CDR1 LNHDA and CDR2 SQIVND (reference sequence). CDR3 size: 15 residues. CDR3 in amino acids: CASTTGPWDREKLFF. The CDR3 coding sequence is TGTGCCAGTACCACGGGACCTTGGGACCGTGAAAAACTGTTTTTT.

This clone appeared once. This chain uses TRBV5-4 with TRBJ1-1, with 7 bases aligning to TRBD1. Germline V gives CDR1 SGHNT, CDR2 YYREEE (reference sequence). J was trimmed by 1 base and V by 4 bases; bases with no gene match: 10. This CDR3 has 16 amino acids. This chain's CDR3 is CASSLAGGQTNTEAFF. As DNA, the CDR3 is TGTGCCAGCAGCCTAGCTGGGGGACAGACGAACACTGAAGCTTTCTTT.

The V and J genes are TRBV4-1 and TRBJ1-5, with D unclear. V shed 8 bases and J shed 0 bases, with 20 bases lying between them. Germline CDR1 reads MGHRA; CDR2 reads YSYEKL. The CDR3 sequence is 17 residues long. The CDR3: CASSAVRAGYSNQPQHF. CDR3 nucleotides: TGCGCCAGCTCGGCAGTGAGGGCCGGATATAGCAATCAGCCCCAGCATTTT.

The chain couples TRBV6-1 to TRBJ2-5; 7 bases are shared with TRBD1. Losses at the gene ends were 5 bases for V and 2 bases for J; bases not matched to a gene: 8. This CDR3 spans 15 amino acids. Germline V lookup: CDR1 MNHNS, CDR2 SASEGT. The CDR3 spells CASSLLPGQQETQYF. The CDR3 DNA sequence: TGTGCCAGCAGTCTACTACCGGGACAGCAAGAGACCCAGTACTTC.

A word on this clone: The same CDR3 arises from other DNA sequences in this sample as well. The V call is TRBV28, the J call TRBJ2-6; 7 bases map to TRBD2. Germline assignment: CDR1 MDHEN and CDR2 SYDVKM. The V gene end was trimmed by 2 bases and the J gene end by 0 bases; junction bases not matched to a gene: 1. The CDR3 extends over 16 amino acids. CDR3 nucleotides: TGTGCCAGCAGTTTACGCGGGGGCTCTGGGGCCAACGTCCTGACTTTC. Amino acids: CASSLRGGSGANVLTF.